Described below is a single T cell receptor (beta chain) sequence and its context. The protocol was immunoSEQ multiplex PCR, while the TCRdb copy is restricted to in-frame clones and leaves out a portion. The repertoire holds some 160,000 clones, with about 86% as singletons. The data were taken from a study of blood T cell repertoires in COVID-19. V gave up 5 bases and J gave up 6 bases; unmatched junction bases: 4. Per the germline V gene, CDR1 is LNHDA and CDR2 is SQIVND (reference sequence). The CDR3 is 14 residues long. V gene TRBV19 combines with J gene TRBJ2-1, with 10 positions matching TRBD2. This sequence originates from a man in his 70s with active or convalescent COVID-19. Sample: peripheral blood. CDR3 loop: CASSVGLAANEQFF. The CDR3, as DNA: TGTGCCAGTAGTGTCGGACTAGCGGCCAATGAGCAGTTCTTC.